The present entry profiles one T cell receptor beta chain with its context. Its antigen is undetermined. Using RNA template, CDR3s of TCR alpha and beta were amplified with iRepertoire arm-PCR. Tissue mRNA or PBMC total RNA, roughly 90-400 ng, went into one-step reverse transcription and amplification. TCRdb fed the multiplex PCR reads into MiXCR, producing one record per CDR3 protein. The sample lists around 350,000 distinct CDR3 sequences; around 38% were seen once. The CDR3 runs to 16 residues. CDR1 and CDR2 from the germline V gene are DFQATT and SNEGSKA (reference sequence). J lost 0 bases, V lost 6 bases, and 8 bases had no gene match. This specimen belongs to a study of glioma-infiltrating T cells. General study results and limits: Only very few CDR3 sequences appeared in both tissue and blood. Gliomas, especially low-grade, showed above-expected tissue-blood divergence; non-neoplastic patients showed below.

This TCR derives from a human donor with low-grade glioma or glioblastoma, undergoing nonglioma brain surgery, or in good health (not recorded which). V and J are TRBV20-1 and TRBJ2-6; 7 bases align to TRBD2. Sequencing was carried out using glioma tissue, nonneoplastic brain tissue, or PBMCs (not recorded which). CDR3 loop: CSATWGGVSGANVLTF. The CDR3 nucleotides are TGCAGTGCGACATGGGGGGGAGTCTCTGGGGCCAACGTCCTGACTTTC.